Sequencing of this T cell receptor (beta chain) was carried out in a study of blood T cell repertoires in COVID-19 (TCRdb year 2020). About the full investigation: Collaborator samples came from the United States, Italy and Spain and covered acute and convalescent phases of COVID-19. The prospective study material was composed of cDNA or gDNA derived from T cells, B-cell-depleted T cells, or PBMCs. Subjects who had been exposed to COVID-19, were actively infected with it, or had recovered from it provided the deeply sampled blood TCRbeta repertoires that made up the dataset. The repertoires were made available in a free public database intended to serve as a resource for research on the immune response to SARS-CoV-2. The samples were drawn from two sources: the first 160 participants of the ongoing ImmuneRACE study, and 1,254 subjects contributed by 6 global collaborators. Nearly every sample came with metadata listing a de-identified subject ID, COVID-19 status, age in years and sex. Where available, HLA class I and class II types were taken from metadata supplied by the sample provider and were not determined by assay-based typing. Beyond this particular receptor, the publication reports: The amount of clinical and demographic metadata varied by source and participant and was provided uncurated.

This clone came up a few times. Its specific antigen is unknown. The record has no base qualities; no much larger clone is one base away. The same CDR3 arises from other DNA sequences in this sample as well. At one collaborating source in Seattle, patients were enrolled during active infection and were followed longitudinally through the course of disease. Collaborating institutions collected whole blood in K2EDTA tubes following their own protocols. Collaborator samples were shipped for TCRbeta analysis as frozen whole blood, isolated PBMCs, or DNA extracted from either sample type. The cysteine opens and the phenylalanine closes a CDR3 of 15 amino acids. Kept here is only the CDR3 DNA, which spans 45 bases and is read in frame from base 1. CDR1 LGHNA and CDR2 YSLEER were looked up in the germline V gene. The V and J ends are trimmed by 7 bases and 3 bases, leaving 18 bases between them. TCRbeta CDR3 regions were amplified from genomic DNA using the immunoSEQ Assay, a bias-controlled multiplex PCR. In the source study's methods: The number of nucleated cells in each sample was estimated from the amplification of reference gene primers within the assay. To quantify the absolute abundance of each unique TCRbeta CDR3 rearrangement, sequence reads were collapsed and filtered. Productive Simpson clonality was computed per sample as the square root of Simpson's diversity index over productive rearrangements. In TCRdb, the immuneACCESS table is reduced to in-frame sequences with V and J assigned. These tables do not hold every clone; where another copy was compared, an unresolved V gene accounts for under half, and the others remain unexplained. The DNA gave D and trimming, while V, J and clone size come from that table. This sample lists roughly 180,000 clones; about 85% were detected once. The ten largest clones capture roughly 5.4% of the sample.

The sequence links TRBV4-3 to TRBJ1-2; the D gene is possibly TRBD1, with 6 bases matching. This receptor was obtained from a woman in her forties or fifties with COVID-19, enrolled during active disease. The sample was peripheral blood. The CDR3 loop reads CASKGRGGADYGYTF. The nucleotide sequence reads as follows: TGCGCCAGCAAGGGGCGGGGGGGCGCTGACTATGGCTACACCTTC.